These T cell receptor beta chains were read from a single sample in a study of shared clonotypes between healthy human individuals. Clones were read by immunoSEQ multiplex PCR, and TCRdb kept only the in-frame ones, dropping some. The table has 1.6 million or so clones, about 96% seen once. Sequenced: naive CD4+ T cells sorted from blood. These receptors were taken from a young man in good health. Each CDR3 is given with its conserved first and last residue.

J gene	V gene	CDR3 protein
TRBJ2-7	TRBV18	CASYRDRGPYEQYF
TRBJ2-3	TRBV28	CASSSGLGADTQYF
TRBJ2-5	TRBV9	CASSVGSFQETQYF
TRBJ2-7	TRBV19	CASSPPGREIYEQYF
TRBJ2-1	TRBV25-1	CASSEPTSPGHNEQFF
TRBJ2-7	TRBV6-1	CASSAVAGVRYEQYF
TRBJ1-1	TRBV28	CASTASEGGTDTEAFF
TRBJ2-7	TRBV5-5	CASNLPGTSYGTYEQYF
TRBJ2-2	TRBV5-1	CASSLARQTAGELFF
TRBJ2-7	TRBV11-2	CASSLVVASSSYEQYF
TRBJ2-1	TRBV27	CASRVGLAVEYNEQFF
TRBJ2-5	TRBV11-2	CASSRQGETQYF
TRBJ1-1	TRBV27	CASSRVQGLGLTEAFF
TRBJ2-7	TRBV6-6	CASSHPGLPHYEQYF
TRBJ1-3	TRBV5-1	CASSLSWGAGGNTIYF
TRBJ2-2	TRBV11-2	CASSRGDSNTGELFF
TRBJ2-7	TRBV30	CAWAVSPITTEQYF
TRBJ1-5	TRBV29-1	CSVGGLNQPQHF
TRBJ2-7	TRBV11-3	CASSSVGTDYEQYF
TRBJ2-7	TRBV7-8	CASSLGLAVYEQYF
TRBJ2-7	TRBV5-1	CASSLVEGAYEQYF
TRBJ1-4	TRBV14	CASSQRSGEREKLFF
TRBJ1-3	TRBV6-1	CASSEKGAYTIYF
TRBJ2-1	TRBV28	CASSPLGGRGPYNEQFF
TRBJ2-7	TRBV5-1	CASSKAAGPYEQYF
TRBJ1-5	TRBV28	CASSLWTGQGGQPQHF
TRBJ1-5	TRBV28	CASTLLSGQISNQPQHF
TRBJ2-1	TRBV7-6	CASSISPVRYNEQFF
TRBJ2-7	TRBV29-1	CSVLTSAYEQYF
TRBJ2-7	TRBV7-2	CASRRTSGIREQYF
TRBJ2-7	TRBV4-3	CASSPPREATEGNPSYEQYF